A selection of T cell receptor beta chains follows, all from one sample in a study of cytomegalovirus exposure and HLA in healthy donors. Method: immunoSEQ multiplex PCR; TCRdb's copy keeps in-frame clones and lacks some. This sample's table has 55,000 or so clones. The specimen was PBMCs. These receptor sequences come from a woman in her forties or fifties in good health and CMV-seropositive. The CDR3 runs from the conserved cysteine through the conserved F or W. D genes are given only for firm matches. The listing skips clone size in some rows; elsewhere it reads once, few, many or a size class.

j_call: TRBJ2-1
v_call: TRBV7-2
clone_size: NA
d_call: NA
cdr3_nt: TGTGCCAGCAGCTTGGACGGGAGCTCCTACAATGAGCAGTTCTTC
cdr3_aa: CASSLDGSSYNEQFF

j_call: TRBJ2-2
v_call: TRBV5-1
clone_size: NA
d_call: NA
cdr3_nt: TGCGCCAGCAGCTACTACCTCTCCACCGGGGAGCTGTTTTTT
cdr3_aa: CASSYYLSTGELFF

j_call: TRBJ1-1
v_call: TRBV5-6
clone_size: NA
d_call: TRBD1
cdr3_nt: TGTGCCAGCAGCTTAGGGACAGGAGACACTGAAGCTTTCTTT
cdr3_aa: CASSLGTGDTEAFF

j_call: TRBJ1-1
v_call: TRBV10-3
clone_size: NA
d_call: NA
cdr3_nt: TGTGCCATCGGAGAAGCCCCAATGAACACTGAAGCTTTCTTT
cdr3_aa: CAIGEAPMNTEAFF

j_call: TRBJ2-3
v_call: TRBV10-1
clone_size: NA
d_call: TRBD1
cdr3_nt: TGCGCCAGCAGTCCGGGGACAGTGTTTTTAATAGCGCAGTATTTT
cdr3_aa: CASSPGTVFLIAQYF

j_call: TRBJ2-5
v_call: TRBV30
clone_size: NA
d_call: NA
cdr3_nt: TGTGCCTGGACGGCGCGGGGGCTACAAGAGACCCAGTACTTC
cdr3_aa: CAWTARGLQETQYF

j_call: TRBJ2-1
v_call: TRBV10-3
clone_size: NA
d_call: TRBD1
cdr3_nt: TGTGCCATCAGTGACAGGGGGCGTGGAAGGGAGCAGTTCTTC
cdr3_aa: CAISDRGRGREQFF

j_call: TRBJ1-4
v_call: TRBV19
clone_size: NA
d_call: TRBD1
cdr3_nt: TGTGCCAGTAGTATTCTGCCACAGGGGGCAAGGGAAAAACTGTTTTTT
cdr3_aa: CASSILPQGAREKLFF

j_call: TRBJ2-7
v_call: TRBV7-9
clone_size: NA
d_call: TRBD1
cdr3_nt: TGTGCCAGCAGCTCGGGACAGATCTACGAGCAGTACTTC
cdr3_aa: CASSSGQIYEQYF

j_call: TRBJ1-4
v_call: TRBV19
clone_size: medium-sized
d_call: NA
cdr3_nt: TGTGCCAGTAGTATAAGGGACACCTGGAATGAAAAACTGTTTTTT
cdr3_aa: CASSIRDTWNEKLFF

j_call: TRBJ2-2
v_call: TRBV14
clone_size: NA
d_call: NA
cdr3_nt: TGTGCCAGCAGCCAAGTACCCGGTGACACCGGGGAGCTGTTTTTT
cdr3_aa: CASSQVPGDTGELFF

j_call: TRBJ1-5
v_call: TRBV6-6
clone_size: NA
d_call: TRBD1
cdr3_nt: TGTGCCAGCAGCGGACAGGGGAATAGCAATCAGCCCCAGCATTTT
cdr3_aa: CASSGQGNSNQPQHF

j_call: TRBJ1-2
v_call: TRBV25-1
clone_size: NA
d_call: TRBD1
cdr3_nt: TGTGCCAGCAGTGGACCCTCGGGACAGGGCGGCTACACCTTC
cdr3_aa: CASSGPSGQGGYTF

j_call: TRBJ2-5
v_call: TRBV18
clone_size: NA
d_call: NA
cdr3_nt: TGTGCCAGCTCCCCAACAGGCCCCCAAGAGACCCAGTACTTC
cdr3_aa: CASSPTGPQETQYF

j_call: TRBJ1-2
v_call: TRBV29-1
clone_size: NA
d_call: TRBD1
cdr3_nt: TGCAGCGTTGATGACAGGGACAGGGGAGGCTATGGCTACACCTTC
cdr3_aa: CSVDDRDRGGYGYTF

j_call: TRBJ2-3
v_call: TRBV6-5
clone_size: NA
d_call: TRBD2
cdr3_nt: TGTGCCAGCATTCAGCGGGGGGGTGGAGATACGCAGTATTTT
cdr3_aa: CASIQRGGGDTQYF